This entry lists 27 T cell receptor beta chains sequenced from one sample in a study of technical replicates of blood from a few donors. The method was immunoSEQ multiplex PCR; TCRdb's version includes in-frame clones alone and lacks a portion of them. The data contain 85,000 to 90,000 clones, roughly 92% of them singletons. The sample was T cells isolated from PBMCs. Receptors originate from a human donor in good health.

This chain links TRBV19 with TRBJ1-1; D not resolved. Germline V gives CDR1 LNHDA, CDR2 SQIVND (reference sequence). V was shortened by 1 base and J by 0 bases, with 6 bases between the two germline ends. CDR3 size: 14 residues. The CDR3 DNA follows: TGTGCCAGTAGTATAGTTTCAGTGAACACTGAAGCTTTCTTT. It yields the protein CASSIVSVNTEAFF.

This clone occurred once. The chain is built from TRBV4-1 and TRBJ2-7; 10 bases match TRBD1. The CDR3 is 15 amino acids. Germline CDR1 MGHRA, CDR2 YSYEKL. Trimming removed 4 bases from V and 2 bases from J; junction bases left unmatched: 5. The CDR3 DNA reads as TGCGCCAGCAGCCCTATGGGACAGGGGACCTACGAGCAGTACTTC. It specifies CASSPMGQGTYEQYF.

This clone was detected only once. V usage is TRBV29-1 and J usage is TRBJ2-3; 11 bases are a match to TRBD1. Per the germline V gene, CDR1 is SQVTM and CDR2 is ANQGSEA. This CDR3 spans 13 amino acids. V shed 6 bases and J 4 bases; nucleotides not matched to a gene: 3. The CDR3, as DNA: TGCAGCGTGGGGGACAGGGGGGCAGATACGCAGTATTTT. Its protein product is CSVGDRGADTQYF.

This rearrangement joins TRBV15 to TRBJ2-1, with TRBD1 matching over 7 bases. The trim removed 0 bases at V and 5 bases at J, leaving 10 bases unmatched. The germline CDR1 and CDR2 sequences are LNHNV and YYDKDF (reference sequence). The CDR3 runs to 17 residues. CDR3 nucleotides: TGTGCCACCAGCAGAGAATTAAACAGGGGAGCACACAATGAGCAGTTCTTC. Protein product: CATSRELNRGAHNEQFF.

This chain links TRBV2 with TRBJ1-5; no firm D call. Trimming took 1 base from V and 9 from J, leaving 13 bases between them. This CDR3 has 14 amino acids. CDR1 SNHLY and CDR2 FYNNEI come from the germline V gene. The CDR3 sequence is CASSEGRAALPQHF. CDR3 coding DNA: TGTGCCAGCAGTGAAGGGAGGGCCGCGTTGCCCCAGCATTTT. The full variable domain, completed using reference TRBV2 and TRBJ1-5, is EPEVTQTPSHQVTQMGQEVILRCVPISNHLYFYWYRQILGQKVEFLVSFYNNEISEKSEIFDDQFSVERPDGSNFTLKIRSTKLEDSAMYFCASSEGRAALPQHFGDGTRLSIL.

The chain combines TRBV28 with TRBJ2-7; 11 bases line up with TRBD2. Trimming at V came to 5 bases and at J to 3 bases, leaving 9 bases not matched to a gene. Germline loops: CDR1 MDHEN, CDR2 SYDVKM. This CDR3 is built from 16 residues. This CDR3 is CASSPRGTSGRYEQYF. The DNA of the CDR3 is TGTGCCAGCAGTCCCCGCGGGACTAGCGGTCGCTACGAGCAGTACTTC.

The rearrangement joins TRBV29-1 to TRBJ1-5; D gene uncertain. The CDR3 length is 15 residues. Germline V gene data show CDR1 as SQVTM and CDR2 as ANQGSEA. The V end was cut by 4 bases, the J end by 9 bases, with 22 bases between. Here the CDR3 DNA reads TGCAGCGTTGTATTAGCACGGGAGAGCGGTGGGCCCCAGCATTTT. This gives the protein CSVVLARESGGPQHF.

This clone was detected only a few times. As DNA, the CDR3 is TGTGCCAGCAGTCGATCACAGGGGTGGTCTAAACTGTTTTTT. Its protein product is CASSRSQGWSKLFF. The V call is TRBV7-2, the J call TRBJ1-4; 7 nucleotides agree with TRBD1. In germline, CDR1 is SGHTA, CDR2 FQGNSA. V lost 6 bases and J lost 11; bases outside the gene matches: 12. This CDR3 region has 14 residues.

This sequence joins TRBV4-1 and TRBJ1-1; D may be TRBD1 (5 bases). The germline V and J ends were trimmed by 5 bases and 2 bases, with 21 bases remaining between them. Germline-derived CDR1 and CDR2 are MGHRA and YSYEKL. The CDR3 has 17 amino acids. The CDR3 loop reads CASSTPSTGHTNTEAFF. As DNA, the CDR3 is TGCGCCAGCAGCACACCCAGCACAGGCCACACTAACACTGAAGCTTTCTTT.

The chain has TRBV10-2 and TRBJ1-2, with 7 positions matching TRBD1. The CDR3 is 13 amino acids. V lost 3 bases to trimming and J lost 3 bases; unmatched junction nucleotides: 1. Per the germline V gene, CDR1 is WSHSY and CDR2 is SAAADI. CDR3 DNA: TGCGCCAGCAGTGACAGGGGGGACTATGGCTACACCTTC. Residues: CASSDRGDYGYTF.

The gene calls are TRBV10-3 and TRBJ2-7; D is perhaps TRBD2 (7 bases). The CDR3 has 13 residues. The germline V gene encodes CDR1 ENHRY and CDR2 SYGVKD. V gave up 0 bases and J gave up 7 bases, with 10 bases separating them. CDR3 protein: CAISESGGREQYF. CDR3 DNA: TGTGCCATCAGTGAGTCGGGGGGGCGGGAGCAGTACTTC.

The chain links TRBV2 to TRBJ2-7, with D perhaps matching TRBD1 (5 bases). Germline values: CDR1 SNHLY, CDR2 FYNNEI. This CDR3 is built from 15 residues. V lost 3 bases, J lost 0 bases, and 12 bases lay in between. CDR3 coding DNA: TGTGCCAGCAGTGACGGCAGGGCGAGCTCCTACGAGCAGTACTTC. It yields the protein CASSDGRASSYEQYF.

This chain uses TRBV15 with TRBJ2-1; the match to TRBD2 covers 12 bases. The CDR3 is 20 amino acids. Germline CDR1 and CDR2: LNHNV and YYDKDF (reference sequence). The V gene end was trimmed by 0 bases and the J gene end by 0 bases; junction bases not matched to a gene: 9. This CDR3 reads CATSRDSALAGGPSYNEQFF. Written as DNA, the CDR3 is TGTGCCACCAGCAGAGATTCTGCCCTAGCGGGAGGGCCCTCCTACAATGAGCAGTTCTTC.

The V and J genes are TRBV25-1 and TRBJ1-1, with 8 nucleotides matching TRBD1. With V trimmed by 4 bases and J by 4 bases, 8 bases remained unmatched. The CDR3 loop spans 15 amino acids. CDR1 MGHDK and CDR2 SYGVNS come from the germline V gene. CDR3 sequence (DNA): TGTGCCAGCAGTGCGAACACAGGGGGGAGCACTGAAGCTTTCTTT. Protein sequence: CASSANTGGSTEAFF. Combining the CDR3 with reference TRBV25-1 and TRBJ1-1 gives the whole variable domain EADIYQTPRYLVIGTGKKITLECSQTMGHDKMYWYQQDPGMELHLIHYSYGVNSTEKGDLSSESTVSRIRTEHFPLTLESARPSHTSQYLCASSANTGGSTEAFFGQGTRLTVV.

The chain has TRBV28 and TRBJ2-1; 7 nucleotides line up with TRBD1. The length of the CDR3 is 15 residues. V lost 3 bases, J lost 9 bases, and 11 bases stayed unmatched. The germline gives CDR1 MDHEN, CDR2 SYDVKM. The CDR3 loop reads CASSFSAQGRGEQFF. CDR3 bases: TGTGCCAGCAGTTTCTCCGCACAGGGGAGAGGTGAGCAGTTCTTC.

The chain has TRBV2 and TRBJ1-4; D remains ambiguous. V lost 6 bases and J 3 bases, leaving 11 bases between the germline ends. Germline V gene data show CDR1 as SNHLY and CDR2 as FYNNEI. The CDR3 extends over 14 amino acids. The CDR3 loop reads CASRNTAPNEKLFF. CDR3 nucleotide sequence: TGTGCCAGCAGGAATACAGCCCCTAATGAAAAACTGTTTTTT.

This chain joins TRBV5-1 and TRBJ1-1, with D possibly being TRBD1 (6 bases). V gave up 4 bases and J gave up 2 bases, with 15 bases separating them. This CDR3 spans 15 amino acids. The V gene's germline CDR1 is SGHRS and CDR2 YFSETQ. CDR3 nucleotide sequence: TGCGCCAGCAGCCTGGGACAAGGAGGAAACACTGAAGCTTTCTTT. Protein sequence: CASSLGQGGNTEAFF. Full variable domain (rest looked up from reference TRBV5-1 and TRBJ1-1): KAGVTQTPRYLIKTRGQQVTLSCSPISGHRSVSWYQQTPGQGLQFLFEYFSETQRNKGNFPGRFSGRQFSNSRSEMNVSTLELGDSALYLCASSLGQGGNTEAFFGQGTRLTVV.

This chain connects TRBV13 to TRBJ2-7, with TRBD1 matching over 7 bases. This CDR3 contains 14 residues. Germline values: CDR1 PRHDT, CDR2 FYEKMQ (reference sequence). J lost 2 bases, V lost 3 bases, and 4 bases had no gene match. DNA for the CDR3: TGTGCCAGCAGCTTTAGAGGGACAGCCTACGAGCAGTACTTC. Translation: CASSFRGTAYEQYF.

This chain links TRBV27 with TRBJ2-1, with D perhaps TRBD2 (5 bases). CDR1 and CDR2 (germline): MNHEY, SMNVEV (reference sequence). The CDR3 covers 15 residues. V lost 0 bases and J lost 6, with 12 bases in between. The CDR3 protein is CASSLSHVASNEQFF. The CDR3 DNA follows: TGTGCCAGCAGTTTATCTCATGTAGCGTCCAATGAGCAGTTCTTC.

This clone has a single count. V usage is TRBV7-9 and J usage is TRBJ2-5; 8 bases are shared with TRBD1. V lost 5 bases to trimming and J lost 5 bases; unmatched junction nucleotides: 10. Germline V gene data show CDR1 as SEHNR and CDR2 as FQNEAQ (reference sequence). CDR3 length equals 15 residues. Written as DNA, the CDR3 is TGTGCCAGCAGCGTCGCTGACAGGGGTTGGGAGACCCAGTACTTC. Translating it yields CASSVADRGWETQYF.

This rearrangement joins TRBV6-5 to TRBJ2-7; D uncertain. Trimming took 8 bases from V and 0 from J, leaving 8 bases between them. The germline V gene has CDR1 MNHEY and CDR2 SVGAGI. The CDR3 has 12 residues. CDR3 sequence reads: CASGSSSYEQYF. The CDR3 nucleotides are TGTGCCAGCGGCTCAAGCTCCTACGAGCAGTACTTC.

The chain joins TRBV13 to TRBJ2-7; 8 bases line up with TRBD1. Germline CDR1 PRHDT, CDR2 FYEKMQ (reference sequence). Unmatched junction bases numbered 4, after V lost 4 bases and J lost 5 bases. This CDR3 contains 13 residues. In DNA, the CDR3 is TGTGCCAGCAGCTCACAGGGGGACCACGAGCAGTACTTC. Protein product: CASSSQGDHEQYF.

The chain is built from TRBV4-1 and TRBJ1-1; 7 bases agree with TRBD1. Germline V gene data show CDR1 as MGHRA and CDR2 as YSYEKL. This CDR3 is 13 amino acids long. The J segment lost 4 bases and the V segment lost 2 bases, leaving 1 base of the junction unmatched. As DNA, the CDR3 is TGCGCCAGCAGCCAATACAGGGGCACTGAAGCTTTCTTT. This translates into CASSQYRGTEAFF.

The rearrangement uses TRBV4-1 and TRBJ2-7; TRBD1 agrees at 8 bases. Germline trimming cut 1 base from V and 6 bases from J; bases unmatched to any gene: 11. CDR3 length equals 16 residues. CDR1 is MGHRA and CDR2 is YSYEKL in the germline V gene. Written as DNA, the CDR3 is TGCGCCAGCAGCCAAGTCGGCCGGACAGGGTCAAGCGAGCAGTACTTC. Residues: CASSQVGRTGSSEQYF.

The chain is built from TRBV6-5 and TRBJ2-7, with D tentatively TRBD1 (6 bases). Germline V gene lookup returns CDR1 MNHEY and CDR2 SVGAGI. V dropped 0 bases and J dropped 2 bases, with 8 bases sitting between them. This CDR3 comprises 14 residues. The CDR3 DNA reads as TGTGCCAGCAGTTACTCCCAGGGGACCTACGAGCAGTACTTC. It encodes CASSYSQGTYEQYF.

The CDR3 reads CASSARQGRSNQPQHF. The CDR3 DNA sequence: TGTGCCAGCAGCGCCCGACAGGGGCGAAGCAATCAGCCCCAGCATTTT. This chain joins TRBV13 and TRBJ1-5, with 8 bases fitting TRBD1. The CDR3 sequence is 16 residues long. V lost 5 bases and J lost 1; bases outside the gene matches: 7. Germline CDR1 is PRHDT and CDR2 is FYEKMQ (reference sequence). Supplemented by reference TRBV13 and TRBJ1-5, the full variable domain reads AAGVIQSPRHLIKEKRETATLKCYPIPRHDTVYWYQQGPGQDPQFLISFYEKMQSDKGSIPDRFSAQQFSDYHSELNMSSLELGDSALYFCASSARQGRSNQPQHFGDGTRLSIL.

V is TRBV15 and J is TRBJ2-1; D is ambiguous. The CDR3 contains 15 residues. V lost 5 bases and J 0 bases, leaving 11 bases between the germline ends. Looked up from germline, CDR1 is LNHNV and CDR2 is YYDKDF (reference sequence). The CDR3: CATSLRKASYNEQFF. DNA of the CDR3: TGTGCCACCAGCCTACGTAAAGCCTCCTACAATGAGCAGTTCTTC.